This T cell receptor (beta chain) was observed in a study of T cell responses to AZD1222 COVID-19 vaccine. Study-wide points: A mostly white British donor set with more females was recruited, and clonal diversity was possibly underestimated. As reported, nearly half of all spike-specific TCRs target variant regions that are unmutated.

TCRdb keeps only in-frame clones here, not all; method: immunoSEQ multiplex PCR. Here the sample spans about 130,000 clones, roughly 86% being singletons. A note on this clone: Its antigen is currently unknown. One end of the junction varies from germline; a read error may be responsible.

CDR1 is MRHNA, CDR2 SNTAGT, per germline. The CDR3 sequence is 14 residues long. The source of this sequence is an adult in good health. The specimen was peripheral blood, collected on day 0 of AZD1222 vaccination. This chain uses TRBV6-4 with TRBJ1-1; no clear D gene. The CDR3 DNA reads as TGTGCCAGCAGGGACTCCTCAAAGAACACTGAAGCTTTCTTT. This encodes CASRDSSKNTEAFF.